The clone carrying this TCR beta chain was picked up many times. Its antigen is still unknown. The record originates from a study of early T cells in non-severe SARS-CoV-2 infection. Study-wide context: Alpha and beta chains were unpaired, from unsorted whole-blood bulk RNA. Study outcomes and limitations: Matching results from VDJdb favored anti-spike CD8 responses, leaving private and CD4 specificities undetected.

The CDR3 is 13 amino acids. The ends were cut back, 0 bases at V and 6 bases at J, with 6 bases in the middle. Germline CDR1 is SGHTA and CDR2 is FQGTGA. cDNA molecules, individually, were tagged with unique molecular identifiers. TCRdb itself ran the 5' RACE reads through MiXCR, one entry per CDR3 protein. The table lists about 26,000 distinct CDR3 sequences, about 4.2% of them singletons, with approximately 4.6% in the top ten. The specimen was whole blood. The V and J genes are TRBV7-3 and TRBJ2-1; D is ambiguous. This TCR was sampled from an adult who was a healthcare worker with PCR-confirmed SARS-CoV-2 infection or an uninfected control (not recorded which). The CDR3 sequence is CASSLTPSNEQFF. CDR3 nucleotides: TGTGCCAGCAGCTTAACCCCTTCCAATGAGCAGTTCTTC.